Shown below are 3 T cell receptor beta chains from a single sample sequenced in a study of T cells in Graves' hyperthyroidism and ophthalmopathy. The source material, RNA transcripts, was used to amplify TCR beta CDR3 regions. Carried out on the TCR CDR3, a first-round RT-PCR used the HTBI primer set. TCRdb re-called the multiplex PCR reads through MiXCR, storing one row per CDR3 protein. The sample includes 300,000 or so distinct CDR3 sequences, roughly 20% of them seen just once. The specimen sequenced was blood. The receptors originated from a woman aged 45-65 years with Graves' hyperthyroidism.

Many counts were recorded for this clonotype. The genes are TRBV5-1 and TRBJ2-1; the match to TRBD2 covers 10 bases. CDR1 and CDR2 from the germline V gene are SGHRS and YFSETQ. This CDR3 comprises 14 residues. With 6 bases clipped from V and 8 bases from J, the junction kept 8 bases outside the gene matches. CDR3 sequence reads: CASKAGGLSDEQFF. For the CDR3, the DNA is TGCGCCAGCAAAGCGGGGGGGCTGTCGGATGAGCAGTTCTTC.

This clonotype was observed a few times. The chain carries TRBV12-3 or TRBV12-4 and TRBJ1-6; maybe TRBD1 (6 bases). This CDR3 is built from 13 residues. The V end lost 4 bases, the J end lost 10 bases, and 11 bases lay between the germline ends. CDR3 sequence reads: CASSWGGGSPLHF. The CDR3 DNA is TGTGCCAGCAGTTGGGGGGGCGGGTCACCCCTCCACTTT.

CDR3 DNA sequence: TGTGCCAGCAGCTACCGGGACAGGGGACGCAAACTGTTTTTT. Translated, it gives CASSYRDRGRKLFF. This chain joins TRBV5-6 and TRBJ1-4; TRBD1 agrees at 10 bases. Germline CDR1 and CDR2: SGHDT and YYEEEE. The J segment lost 11 bases and the V segment lost 3 bases, leaving 7 bases of the junction unmatched. The CDR3 runs 14 residues. Looking up the rest from reference TRBV5-6 and TRBJ1-4 gives the full variable domain: DAGVTQSPTHLIKTRGQQVTLRCSPKSGHDTVSWYQQALGQGPQFIFQYYEEEERQRGNFPDRFSGHQFPNYSSELNVNALLLGDSALYLCASSYRDRGRKLFFGSGTQLSVL.